The rows below give T cell receptor beta chains drawn from one sample of a study of cytomegalovirus exposure and HLA in healthy donors. Here immunoSEQ multiplex PCR was the method, and the copy in TCRdb shows in-frame clones only, minus some. Here the sample spans about 190,000 clones, about 83% being singletons. Sequenced: PBMCs. Receptors were obtained from a woman in her forties or fifties in good health and CMV-seropositive. Both conserved end residues are part of each CDR3. D genes are given only for firm matches. A row's size may be missing; if present it is once, few, many or a size class.

TRBD1	-	TRBV7-9	TRBJ1-1	TGTGCCAGCAGCCAAGCTCTCCGACAGGGAAGAGCTTTCTTT	CASSQALRQGRAFF
-	-	TRBV6-1	TRBJ1-1	TGTGCCAGCAGCCGGGACACCCTGAACACTGAAGCTTTCTTT	CASSRDTLNTEAFF
-	-	TRBV18	TRBJ2-1	TGTGCCAGCTCCCCGTATGAGCGGAGGTCCTACAATGAGCAGTTCTTC	CASSPYERRSYNEQFF
TRBD1	-	TRBV10-3	TRBJ1-4	TGTGCCATCAGCGGACAGGGGACGGGCGAAAAACTGTTTTTT	CAISGQGTGEKLFF
-	-	TRBV6-1	TRBJ1-5	TGTGCCAGCAGTGAACTCAGGGGTGGCAATCAGCCCCAGCATTTT	CASSELRGGNQPQHF
TRBD1	once	TRBV5-1	TRBJ2-5	TGCGCCAGCAGCTTGGGAACAGGGGGCGCAGAGACCCAGTACTTC	CASSLGTGGAETQYF
-	-	TRBV6-6	TRBJ2-2	TGTGCCAGCAGTACCTTGGGGAGAACGAACACCGGGGAGCTGTTTTTT	CASSTLGRTNTGELFF
-	-	TRBV28	TRBJ2-7	TGTGCCAGCAGTCCCCCCCATCCCTACGAGCAGTACTTC	CASSPPHPYEQYF
-	-	TRBV18	TRBJ2-2	TGTGCCAGCTCATCTACCGCGAACACCGGGGAGCTGTTTTTT	CASSSTANTGELFF
TRBD1	-	TRBV4-2	TRBJ2-7	TGTGCCAGCAGCCAAGAAGAGTTACAGGGGACGTCGGAACAGTACTTC	CASSQEELQGTSEQYF
TRBD2	-	TRBV19	TRBJ2-5	TGTGCCAGTAAGGAACGGGGGGGGACAGAGACCCAGTACTTC	CASKERGGTETQYF
-	-	TRBV6-5	TRBJ1-5	TGTGCCAGCTCGCCCGGTACAGTTCAGCCCCAGCATTTT	CASSPGTVQPQHF
-	once	TRBV18	TRBJ2-7	TGTGCCAGCTCACCATCAGGGGCCTACGAGCAGTACTTC	CASSPSGAYEQYF
-	-	TRBV27	TRBJ2-7	TGTGCCAGCAGTTACTCCTTTACCTACGAGCAGTACTTC	CASSYSFTYEQYF
-	-	TRBV28	TRBJ2-7	TGTGCCAGCAGTTCGGCCCCTGGGGGGGGGACATACGAGCAGTACTTC	CASSSAPGGGTYEQYF
TRBD2	-	TRBV11-1	TRBJ2-1	TGTGCCAGCAGCTTAGGGACCGGGGGGGGCCTCGCCAATGAGCAGTTCTTC	CASSLGTGGGLANEQFF
-	-	TRBV28	TRBJ2-2	TGTGCCAGCACCCTTGTGGCGGGGACCGGGGAGCTGTTTTTT	CASTLVAGTGELFF
TRBD2	few	TRBV9	TRBJ2-1	TGTGCCAGCAGCGTACCGATTTCAGCGGGGGGTTCCTACAATGAGCAGTTCTTC	CASSVPISAGGSYNEQFF
-	-	TRBV9	TRBJ1-3	TGTGCCAGCAGCGTAAATACGGGAGAAGGGTCAACTGGAAACACCATATATTTT	CASSVNTGEGSTGNTIYF
-	-	TRBV19	TRBJ2-7	TGTGCCAGTAGTTCCCTGACAGGGGAGGGGTCCTACGAGCAGTACTTC	CASSSLTGEGSYEQYF